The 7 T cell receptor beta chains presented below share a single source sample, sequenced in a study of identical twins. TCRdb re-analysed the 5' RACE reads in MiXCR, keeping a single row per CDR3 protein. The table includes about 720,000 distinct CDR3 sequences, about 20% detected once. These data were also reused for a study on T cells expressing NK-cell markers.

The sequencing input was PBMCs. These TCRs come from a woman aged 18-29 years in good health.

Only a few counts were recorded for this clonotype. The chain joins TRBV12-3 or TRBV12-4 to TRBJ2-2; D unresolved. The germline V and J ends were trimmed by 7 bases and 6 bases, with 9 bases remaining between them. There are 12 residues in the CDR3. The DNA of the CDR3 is TGTGCCAGCAACAAAGGCGCCGGGGAGCTGTTTTTT. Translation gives CASNKGAGELFF.

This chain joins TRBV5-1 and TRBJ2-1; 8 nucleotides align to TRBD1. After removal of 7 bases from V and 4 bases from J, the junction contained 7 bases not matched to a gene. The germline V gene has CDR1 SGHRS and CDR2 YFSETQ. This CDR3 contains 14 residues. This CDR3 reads CASDPGTGYNEQFF. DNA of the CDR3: TGCGCCAGCGACCCCGGGACAGGATACAATGAGCAGTTCTTC.

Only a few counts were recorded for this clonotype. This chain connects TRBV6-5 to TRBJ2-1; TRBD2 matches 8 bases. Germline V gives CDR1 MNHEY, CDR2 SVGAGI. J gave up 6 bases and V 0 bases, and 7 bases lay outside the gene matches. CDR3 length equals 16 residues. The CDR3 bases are TGTGCCAGCAGTTACTCGACTGGCGGGGGGAGCAATGAGCAGTTCTTC. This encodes CASSYSTGGGSNEQFF.

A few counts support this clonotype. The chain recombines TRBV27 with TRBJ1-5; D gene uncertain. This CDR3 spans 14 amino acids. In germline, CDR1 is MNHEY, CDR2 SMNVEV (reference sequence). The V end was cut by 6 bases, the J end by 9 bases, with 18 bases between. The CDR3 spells CASSLVRGLGPQHF. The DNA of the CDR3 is TGTGCCAGCAGCTTAGTCCGGGGTTTAGGGCCCCAGCATTTT.

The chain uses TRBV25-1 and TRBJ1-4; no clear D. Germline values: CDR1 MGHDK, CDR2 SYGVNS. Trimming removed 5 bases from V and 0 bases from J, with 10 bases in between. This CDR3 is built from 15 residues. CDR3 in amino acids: CASSRLRSTNEKLFF. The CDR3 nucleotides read TGTGCCAGCAGTCGGTTGCGATCAACTAATGAAAAACTGTTTTTT. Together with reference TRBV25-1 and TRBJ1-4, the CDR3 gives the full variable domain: EADIYQTPRYLVIGTGKKITLECSQTMGHDKMYWYQQDPGMELHLIHYSYGVNSTEKGDLSSESTVSRIRTEHFPLTLESARPSHTSQYLCASSRLRSTNEKLFFGSGTQLSVL.

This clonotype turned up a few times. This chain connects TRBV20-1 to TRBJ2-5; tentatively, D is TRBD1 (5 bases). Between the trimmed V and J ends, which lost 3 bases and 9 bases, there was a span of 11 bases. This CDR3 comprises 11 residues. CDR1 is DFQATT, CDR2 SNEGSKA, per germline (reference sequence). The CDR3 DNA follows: TGCAGTGCTAGCGACCCCAGGGCCCAGTACTTC. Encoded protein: CSASDPRAQYF.

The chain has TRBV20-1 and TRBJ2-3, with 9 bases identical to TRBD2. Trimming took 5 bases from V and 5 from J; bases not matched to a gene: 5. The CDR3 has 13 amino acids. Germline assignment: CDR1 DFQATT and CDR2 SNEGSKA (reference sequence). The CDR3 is CSALAGAGDTQYF. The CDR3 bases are TGCAGTGCTTTAGCGGGGGCGGGAGATACGCAGTATTTT.